The entry below describes one T cell receptor beta chain. Its antigen is undetermined. Being one base from a much bigger clone, this may be a read error. Germline V lookup: CDR1 DFQATT, CDR2 SNEGSKA (reference sequence). CDR3 length: 16 residues. These data come from a study of CD8 T cells in ankylosing spondylitis. Whole-study findings and limits: Matched ankylosing spondylitis synovial fluid reportedly contained a significantly enriched population of disease-linked clones. Several highly homologous variants made up a TCR beta motif, and this motif appeared characteristic of ankylosing spondylitis blood. Clones linked to disease, bearing a CD8+ phenotype, were relatively rare in peripheral blood.

Quantitative 5'-RACE with molecular barcodes was used to make the TCR beta libraries. TCRdb reanalysed the 5' RACE reads using MiXCR and keeps one entry per CDR3 protein. The sample consists of approximately 250,000 distinct CDR3 sequences, roughly a third of them appearing once. This TCR came from a male donor with ankylosing spondylitis or in good health (not recorded which). What was sequenced was blood, either unsorted or a sorted T cell fraction (not recorded which). The gene calls are TRBV20-1 and TRBJ2-1; D may be TRBD1 or TRBD2 (6 bases each). CDR3 region: CCARGSSTSGHNEQFF. In DNA, the CDR3 is TGCTGTGCTAGGGGGTCCTCGACTAGTGGGCACAATGAGCAGTTCTTC.